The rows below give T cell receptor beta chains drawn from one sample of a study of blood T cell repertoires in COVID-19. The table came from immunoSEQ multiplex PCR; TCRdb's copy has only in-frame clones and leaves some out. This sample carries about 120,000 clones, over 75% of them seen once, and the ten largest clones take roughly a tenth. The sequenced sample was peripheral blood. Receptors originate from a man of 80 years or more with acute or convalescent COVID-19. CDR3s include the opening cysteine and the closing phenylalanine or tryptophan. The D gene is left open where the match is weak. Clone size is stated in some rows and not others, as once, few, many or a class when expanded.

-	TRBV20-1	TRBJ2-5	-	CSAVTRETQYF	TGCAGTGCTGTTACTAGAGAGACCCAGTACTTC
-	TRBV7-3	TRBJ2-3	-	CASSLNSLASTDTQYF	TGTGCCAGCAGCTTAAATTCGCTAGCGAGCACAGATACGCAGTATTTT
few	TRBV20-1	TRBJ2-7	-	CSASRDKSYEQYF	TGCAGTGCTAGTAGGGACAAGTCCTACGAGCAGTACTTC
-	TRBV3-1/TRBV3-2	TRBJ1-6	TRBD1	CASSQDLTGINSPLHF	TGTGCCAGCAGCCAAGATTTGACAGGGATTAATTCACCCCTCCACTTT
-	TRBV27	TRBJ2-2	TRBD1	CASSLGTGATGELFF	TGTGCCAGCAGTTTGGGGACAGGGGCGACCGGGGAGCTGTTTTTT
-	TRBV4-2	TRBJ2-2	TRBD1	CASSQPTGTNTGELFF	TGTGCCAGCAGCCAGCCGACAGGGACGAACACCGGGGAGCTGTTTTTT
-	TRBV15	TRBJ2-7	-	CATSRDSVSQGSYEQYF	TGTGCCACCAGCAGAGATTCGGTCTCGCAGGGCTCCTACGAGCAGTACTTC
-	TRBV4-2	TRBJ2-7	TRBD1	CASSQRQGVSYEQYF	TGTGCCAGCAGCCAGCGACAGGGGGTGAGCTACGAGCAGTACTTC
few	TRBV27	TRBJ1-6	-	CASRFSSYNSPLHF	TGTGCCAGCAGGTTCAGCTCCTATAATTCACCCCTCCACTTT
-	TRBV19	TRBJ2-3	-	CASSKARGGTDTQYF	TGTGCCAGTAGTAAGGCCAGAGGAGGCACAGATACGCAGTATTTT
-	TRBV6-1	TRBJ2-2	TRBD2	CASSEARTSNTGELFF	TGTGCCAGCAGTGAAGCGCGGACTAGTAACACCGGGGAGCTGTTTTTT
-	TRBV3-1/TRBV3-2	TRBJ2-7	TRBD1	CASSYPTGREQYF	TGTGCCAGCAGCTACCCGACAGGGCGCGAGCAGTACTTC
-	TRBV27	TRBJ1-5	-	CASSFRGTDSNQPQHF	TGTGCCAGCAGTTTTAGGGGGACGGATAGCAATCAGCCCCAGCATTTT
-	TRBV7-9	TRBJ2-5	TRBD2	CASSRPGLAGTTWETQYF	TGTGCCAGCAGCCGGCCAGGACTAGCGGGAACTACCTGGGAGACCCAGTACTTC
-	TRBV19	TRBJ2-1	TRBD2	CASSSPPGASGRAGGEQFF	TGTGCCAGTAGTAGCCCCCCGGGGGCTAGCGGGAGGGCCGGGGGTGAGCAGTTCTTC
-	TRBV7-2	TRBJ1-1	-	CASSLGGPGGTEAFF	TGTGCCAGCAGCTTAGGCGGCCCGGGAGGCACTGAAGCTTTCTTT
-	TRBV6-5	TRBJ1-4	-	CASSNTISPEKLFF	TGTGCCAGCAGTAACACCATTTCCCCTGAAAAACTGTTTTTT
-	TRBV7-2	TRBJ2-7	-	CASSPQNSYEQYF	TGTGCCAGCAGCCCACAGAACTCCTACGAGCAGTACTTC
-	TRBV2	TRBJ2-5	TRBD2	CASSRLAGGGLQETQYF	TGTGCCAGCAGTAGACTAGCGGGGGGAGGTCTACAAGAGACCCAGTACTTC
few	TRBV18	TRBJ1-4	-	CASSKDSLRHEKLFF	TGTGCCAGCTCAAAAGACTCCCTAAGGCATGAAAAACTGTTTTTT
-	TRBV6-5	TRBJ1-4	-	CASRPRRATNEKLFF	TGTGCCAGCAGACCCCGTCGAGCAACTAATGAAAAACTGTTTTTT
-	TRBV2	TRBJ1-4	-	CASSGEGNSGWDEKLFF	TGTGCCAGCAGTGGTGAGGGAAATAGTGGTTGGGATGAAAAACTGTTTTTT
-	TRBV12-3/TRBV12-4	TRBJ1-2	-	CASSLGQSYGYTF	TGTGCCAGCAGCCTCGGACAGAGCTATGGCTACACCTTC